The TCR beta chain under discussion was sequenced for a study of cytomegalovirus exposure and HLA in healthy donors. Study-level information: In an earlier analysis, 95 million to 140 million unique TCR beta sequences were found from some 180 million T cells.

Worth noting for this clone: What it binds is not known.

PCR used 60 Vbeta primers and 13 Jbeta primers. Sequencing was performed with immunoSEQ multiplex PCR; in TCRdb, only in-frame clones are kept and a portion is missing. Counted here are 120,000 or so clones, over 60% occurring once; the ten biggest clones make up about 2.9%. Regarding the study as a whole: A later examination showed that TCR association rates differed by HLA locus, with DRB1 most and HLA-C fewest. Per published accounts, TCR beta sequences correctly predicted the HLA-A and HLA-B alleles of most subjects.

This TCR was sampled from a woman aged 55-69 years in good health and CMV-seropositive. Sequenced material: PBMCs.

The CDR3 sequence: CASSKGGEAGDYEQYF. As DNA, the CDR3 is TGTGCCAGCAGCAAAGGGGGGGAGGCTGGGGACTACGAGCAGTACTTC. The V and J genes are TRBV21-1 and TRBJ2-7; the table's D call of TRBD2 was not tested on the DNA. TRBV21-1 is designated a pseudogene. The CDR3 is 16 residues long.